This T cell receptor beta chain is from a study of CD8+ T cells in alopecia areata. As for the study in general: It was oral tofacitinib, at 5 to 10 mg twice daily, that treated patients received. After 6 to 18 months of tofacitinib, follow-up continued 6 months off drug. Notes on the study in general: Both scalp clonality and the expanded CD8+ clones among the top 100 showed a significant decrease with tofacitinib. With patients, TCR sharing proved less clear than in mice, a difference possibly related to HLA.

The sample's treatment: oral pan-JAK inhibitor, 5-10 mg twice daily. Extraction of RNA preceded its reverse transcription into cDNA, which served as the sequencing template. Profiling relied on immunoSEQ multiplex PCR, and the TCRdb table lists in-frame clones only, not all of them. The sample lists some 170,000 clones, roughly 60% seen once, with 16% in the top ten. Regarding this clone: The antigen remains unidentified.

Germline CDR1 SGHRS, CDR2 YFSETQ. The CDR3 runs to 15 residues. The V segment lost 3 bases and the J segment 8 bases; nucleotides outside the gene matches: 11. This sequence originates from a human donor with alopecia areata. The chain combines TRBV5-1 with TRBJ1-1, with 9 bases that match TRBD1. The sequenced sample was CD4+ T cells sorted from blood, obtained between weeks 55 and 65, from a patient treated with tofacitinib. CDR3 sequence (DNA): TGCGCCAGCAGCTCCTGGGGGACAGGGTCAACCGAAGCTTTCTTT. It translates to CASSSWGTGSTEAFF. Full variable domain (rest looked up from reference TRBV5-1 and TRBJ1-1): KAGVTQTPRYLIKTRGQQVTLSCSPISGHRSVSWYQQTPGQGLQFLFEYFSETQRNKGNFPGRFSGRQFSNSRSEMNVSTLELGDSALYLCASSSWGTGSTEAFFGQGTRLTVV.